This entry is about one T cell receptor (beta chain). The antigen is unknown. These data belong to a study of post-analysis software for immune sequencing data. About the research overall: Relapsing-remitting, secondary progressive and progressive-relapsing forms made up the multiple sclerosis disease courses.

From germline, CDR1 is GTSNPN and CDR2 SVGIG (reference sequence). V lost 3 bases and J 2 bases, leaving 11 bases between the germline ends. The CDR3 contains 13 residues. Study-wide points: When the samples were clustered directly with F measure, those that had been prepared in the same batch showed strong co-clustering. Normalized Chao1 diversity was significantly lower in multiple sclerosis patients than in controls. Comparison of patients with controls showed 5 or 6 TRBV segments more frequent in patients, TRBV5-6, TRBV5-1 and TRBV20-1 among them.

Unique molecular identifiers were carried by the TCR beta cDNA libraries. With roughly 1 to 11 million T cells as the source, some 510,000 cDNA molecules resulted. Via MiXCR, TCRdb re-called the PCR reads, giving one row per CDR3 protein. The data contain fewer than 600,000 distinct CDR3 sequences, around 40% of them seen just once; the ten biggest clones take up 12%. The chain recombines TRBV30 with TRBJ2-7; TRBD2 might be the D (6 bases). The sample taken for sequencing was blood. The source of this sequence is a girl aged 5-17 years with multiple sclerosis. CDR3 sequence: CAWSGGNPYEQYF. Here the CDR3 DNA reads TGTGCCTGGAGCGGGGGTAACCCCTACGAGCAGTACTTC.